This T cell receptor (beta chain) was identified during a study of blood T cells in healthy people across ages. Looking at the study overall: Per two T cells, about one barcoded beta molecule was captured through template switching.

Ranging in age from about 6 to 95, the donors were healthy Caucasian individuals from Russia. Each donor gave roughly 9.1 milliliters of peripheral blood. Study-wide findings and caveats: A roughly linear age-dependent decrease characterized TCR beta diversity per million T cells.

Germline lookup yields CDR1 GTSNPN and CDR2 SVGIG (reference sequence). V was pared by 8 bases and J by 8 bases, with 16 bases between. The CDR3 sequence is 12 residues long. Primers used in a second PCR of about 7 to 12 cycles were a sample-barcoded 5' primer and a J-beta primer mix. TCRdb ran MiXCR on the 5' RACE reads and lists one entry per CDR3 protein. This sample has around 790,000 distinct CDR3 sequences, with under 45% found just once. This clonotype was counted ten times or more. Its cognate antigen is unknown. This chain joins TRBV30 and TRBJ2-4, with D possibly being TRBD1 or TRBD2 (6 bases each). This TCR was recovered from a man aged 60-69 years in good health. The sequencing input was blood. The CDR3 bases are TGTGCCCCTGAGGGGGGTCCACACATTCAGTACTTC. This gives the protein CAPEGGPHIQYF.